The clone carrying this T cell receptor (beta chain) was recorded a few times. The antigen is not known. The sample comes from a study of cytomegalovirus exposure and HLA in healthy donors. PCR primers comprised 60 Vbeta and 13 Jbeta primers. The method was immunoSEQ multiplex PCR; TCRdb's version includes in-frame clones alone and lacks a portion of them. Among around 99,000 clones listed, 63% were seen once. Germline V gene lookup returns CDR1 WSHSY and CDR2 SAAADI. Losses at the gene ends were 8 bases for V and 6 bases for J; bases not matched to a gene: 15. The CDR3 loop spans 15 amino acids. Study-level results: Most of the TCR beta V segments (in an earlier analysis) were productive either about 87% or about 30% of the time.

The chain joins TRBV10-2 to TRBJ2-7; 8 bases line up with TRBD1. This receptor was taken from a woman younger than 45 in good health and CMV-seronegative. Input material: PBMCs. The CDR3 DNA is TGCGCCAGCCGGCAAGGCAGGGGGCTACGAATCGAGCAGTACTTC. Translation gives CASRQGRGLRIEQYF.